This record looks at one T cell receptor beta chain sequence and its context. As handled by the study authors: Reference gene primer amplification in the assay estimated nucleated cell counts. TCRdb keeps only in-frame clones here, not all; method: immunoSEQ multiplex PCR. D and trimming were read from the DNA, whereas the V and J calls and clone size are those reported in that table. The data contain about 140,000 clones, around 90% of them singletons. The CDR3 is 13 amino acids. Germline V lookup: CDR1 MNHEY, CDR2 SVGAGI. Between the trimmed V and J ends, which lost 7 bases and 10 bases, there was a span of 16 bases. This entry comes from a study of blood T cell repertoires in COVID-19. Study overall: The United States, Italy and Spain supplied acute and convalescent COVID-19 samples. Sources were T cells, B-cell-depleted T cells, or PBMCs; the material itself was cDNA or gDNA.

Material: peripheral blood. The genes are TRBV6-5 and TRBJ1-4; D perhaps matches TRBD1 (6 bases). The clonotype comes from a human donor in a cohort sampled during active COVID-19. CDR3 sequence reads: CASKPTGRTKLFF. The CDR3 DNA reads TGTGCCAGCAAGCCTACAGGGAGAACAAAACTGTTTTTT.